The rows below give T cell receptor beta chains drawn from one sample of a study of control samples from healthy donors and cancer patients. The table came from immunoSEQ multiplex PCR; TCRdb's copy has only in-frame clones and leaves some out. The top ten hold about 7.6% of the sample, which has approximately 140,000 clones, roughly 89% seen once. What was sequenced was PBMCs. The receptors come from a man aged 50-59 years with head and neck cancer. CDR3s include the opening cysteine and the closing phenylalanine or tryptophan. A D gene is named only where the DNA matches it firmly.

TRBJ2-7	TRBV27	.	CASSSGQPWEQYF	TGTGCCAGCAGTTCTGGACAGCCGTGGGAGCAGTACTTC
TRBJ2-1	TRBV12-5	TRBD2	CASGRGLAGADEQFF	TGTGCTAGTGGTAGAGGACTAGCGGGAGCCGATGAGCAGTTCTTC
TRBJ2-7	TRBV27	.	CASRLATATIYEQYF	TGTGCCAGCAGATTGGCGACAGCCACGATCTACGAGCAGTACTTC
TRBJ2-7	TRBV18	TRBD2	CASSPTGTTYSLYEQYF	TGTGCCAGCTCACCAACCGGGACTACATATTCCCTTTACGAGCAGTACTTC
TRBJ2-2	TRBV6-5	TRBD2	CASRPLAGRTGELFF	TGTGCCAGCAGGCCCCTAGCGGGTCGGACCGGGGAGCTGTTTTTT
TRBJ2-7	TRBV9	.	CASSVDGTYEQYF	TGTGCCAGCAGCGTAGATGGGACCTACGAGCAGTACTTC
TRBJ1-4	TRBV15	.	CATSRDRGGGEKLFF	TGTGCCACCAGCAGAGACCGCGGAGGAGGAGAAAAACTGTTTTTT
TRBJ2-7	TRBV7-2	.	CASSLVSYYEQYF	TGTGCCAGCAGCTTAGTTTCATACTACGAGCAGTACTTC
TRBJ2-3	TRBV29-1	.	CSVRTVYTDTQYF	TGCAGCGTCAGGACAGTCTATACAGATACGCAGTATTTT
TRBJ2-1	TRBV7-2	.	CASSRDNEQFF	TGTGCCAGCAGCCGAGACAATGAGCAGTTCTTC